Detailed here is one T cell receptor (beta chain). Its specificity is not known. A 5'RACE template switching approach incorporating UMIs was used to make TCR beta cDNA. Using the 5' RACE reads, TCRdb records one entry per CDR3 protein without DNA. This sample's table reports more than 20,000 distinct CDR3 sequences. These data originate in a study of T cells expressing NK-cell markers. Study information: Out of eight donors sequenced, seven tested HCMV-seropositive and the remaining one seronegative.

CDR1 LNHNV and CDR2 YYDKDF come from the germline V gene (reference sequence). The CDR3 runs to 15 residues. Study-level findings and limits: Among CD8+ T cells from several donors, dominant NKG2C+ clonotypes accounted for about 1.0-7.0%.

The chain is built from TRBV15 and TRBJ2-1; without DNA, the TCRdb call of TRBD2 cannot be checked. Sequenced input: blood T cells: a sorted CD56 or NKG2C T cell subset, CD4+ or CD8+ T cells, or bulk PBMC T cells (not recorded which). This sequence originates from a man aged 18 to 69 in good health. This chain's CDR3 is CATSRVSGSFGEQFF.